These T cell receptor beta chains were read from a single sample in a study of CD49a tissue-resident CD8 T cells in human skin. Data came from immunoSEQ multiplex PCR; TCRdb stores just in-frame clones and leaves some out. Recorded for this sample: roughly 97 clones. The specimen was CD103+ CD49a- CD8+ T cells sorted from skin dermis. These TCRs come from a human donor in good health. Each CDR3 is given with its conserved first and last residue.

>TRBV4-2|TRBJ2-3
CASSQERGGPDTQYF
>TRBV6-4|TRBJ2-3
CASSGGATDTQYF
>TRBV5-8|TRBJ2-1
CASSLGGGLFF
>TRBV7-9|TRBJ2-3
CASSWTGADTQYF
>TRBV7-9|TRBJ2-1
CASSLRDRGSINEQFF
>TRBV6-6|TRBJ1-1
CASGFPEAFF
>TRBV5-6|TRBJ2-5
CASSLGGGGETQYF
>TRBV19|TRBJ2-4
CASSMGLAGGPAKNIQYF
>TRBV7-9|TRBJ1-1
CASSPRTENTEAFF
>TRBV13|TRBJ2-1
CASSLGSTSGGANEQFF
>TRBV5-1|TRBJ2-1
CASSLGVRGGTNNEQFF
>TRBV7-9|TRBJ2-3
CASSRGTSGGTDTQYF
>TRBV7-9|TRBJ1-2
CASSSPQGVGF
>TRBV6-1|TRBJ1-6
CASSEAGLLGGINSPLHF
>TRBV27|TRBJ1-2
CASSFGTGEGYTF
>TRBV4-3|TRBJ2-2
CASSQDRANTGELFF
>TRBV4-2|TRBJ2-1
CASSPGTGDYNEQFF
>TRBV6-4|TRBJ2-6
CASSEGGSGANVLTF
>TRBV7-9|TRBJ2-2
CASSLAQVFGGELFF
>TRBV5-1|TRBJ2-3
CASSFLDRNTDTQYF
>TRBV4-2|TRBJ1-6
CASSQEEGTGNSPLHF
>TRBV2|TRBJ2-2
CASRRRQGDTGELFF
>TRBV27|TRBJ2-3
CASASILPGQRTDTQYF
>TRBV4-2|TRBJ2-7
CASSQERGGPYEQYF
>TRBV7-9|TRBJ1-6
CASSGTGANSPLHF
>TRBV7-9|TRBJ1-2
CASSLGADSNYGYTF
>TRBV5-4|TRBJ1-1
CASSKPTGQNTEAFF
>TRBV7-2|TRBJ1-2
CASTRPDSPNYGYTF
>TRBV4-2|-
CASSQERGGPYEQYF
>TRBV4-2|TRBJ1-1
CASSLPRTGGTEAFF
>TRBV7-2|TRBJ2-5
CASSALWALPAETQYF